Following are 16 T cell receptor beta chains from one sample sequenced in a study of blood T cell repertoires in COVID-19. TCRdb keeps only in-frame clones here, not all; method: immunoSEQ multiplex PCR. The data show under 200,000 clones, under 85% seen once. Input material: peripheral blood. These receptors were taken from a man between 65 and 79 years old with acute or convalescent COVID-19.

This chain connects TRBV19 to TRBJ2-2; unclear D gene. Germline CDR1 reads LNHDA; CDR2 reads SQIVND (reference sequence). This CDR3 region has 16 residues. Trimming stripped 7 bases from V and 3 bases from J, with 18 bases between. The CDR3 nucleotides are TGTGCCAGTACCCTTCACGTGGGTGCGGACACCGGGGAGCTGTTTTTT. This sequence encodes CASTLHVGADTGELFF.

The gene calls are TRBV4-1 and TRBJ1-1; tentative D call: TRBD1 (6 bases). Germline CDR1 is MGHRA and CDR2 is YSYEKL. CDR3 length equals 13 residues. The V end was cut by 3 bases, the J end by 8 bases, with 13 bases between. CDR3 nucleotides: TGCGCCAGCAGCCACCGGACAGCTCCCGAAGCTTTCTTT. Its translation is CASSHRTAPEAFF.

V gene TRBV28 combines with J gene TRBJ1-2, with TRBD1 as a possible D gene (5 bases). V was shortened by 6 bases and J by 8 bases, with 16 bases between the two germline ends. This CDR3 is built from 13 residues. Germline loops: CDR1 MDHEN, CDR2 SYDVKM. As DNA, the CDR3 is TGTGCCAGCAGCCTACCAGGGTCTAGAGGCTACACCTTC. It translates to CASSLPGSRGYTF.

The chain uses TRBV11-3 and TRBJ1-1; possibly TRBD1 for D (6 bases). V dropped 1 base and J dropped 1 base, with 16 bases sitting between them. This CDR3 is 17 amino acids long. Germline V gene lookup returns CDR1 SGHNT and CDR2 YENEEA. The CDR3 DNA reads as TGTGCCAGCAGCTTAGGATTTGGCAGGGGTTCGAACACTGAAGCTTTCTTT. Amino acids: CASSLGFGRGSNTEAFF.

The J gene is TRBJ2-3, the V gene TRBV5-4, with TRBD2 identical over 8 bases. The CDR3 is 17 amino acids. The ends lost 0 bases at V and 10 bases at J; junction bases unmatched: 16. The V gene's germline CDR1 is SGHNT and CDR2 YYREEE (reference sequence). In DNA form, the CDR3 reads TGTGCCAGCAGCTTGGGTGCCGGGACTAGTGCCTTGGGGTCGCAGTATTTT. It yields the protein CASSLGAGTSALGSQYF.

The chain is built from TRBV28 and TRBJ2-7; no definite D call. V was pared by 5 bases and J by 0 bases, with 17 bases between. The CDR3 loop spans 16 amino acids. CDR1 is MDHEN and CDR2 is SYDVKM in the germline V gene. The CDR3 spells CASSTNSLPNSYEQYF. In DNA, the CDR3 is TGTGCCAGCAGTACCAACAGCCTACCCAACTCCTACGAGCAGTACTTC.

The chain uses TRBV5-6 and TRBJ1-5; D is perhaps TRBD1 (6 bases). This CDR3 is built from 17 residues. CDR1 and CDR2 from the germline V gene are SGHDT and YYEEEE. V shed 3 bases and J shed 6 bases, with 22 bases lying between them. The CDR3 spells CASSYQEQGTGGQPQHF. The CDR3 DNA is TGTGCCAGCAGCTACCAGGAACAGGGAACAGGAGGTCAGCCCCAGCATTTT.

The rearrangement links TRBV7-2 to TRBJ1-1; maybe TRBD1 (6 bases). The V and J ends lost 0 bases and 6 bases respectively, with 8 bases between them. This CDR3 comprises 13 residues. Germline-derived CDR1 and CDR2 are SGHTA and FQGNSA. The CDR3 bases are TGTGCCAGCAGCTTAGCCTGGACAGCTGAAGCTTTCTTT. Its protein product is CASSLAWTAEAFF.

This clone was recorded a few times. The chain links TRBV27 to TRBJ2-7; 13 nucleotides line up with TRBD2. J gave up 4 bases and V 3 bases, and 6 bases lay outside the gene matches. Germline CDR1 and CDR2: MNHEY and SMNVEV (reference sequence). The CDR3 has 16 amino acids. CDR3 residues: CASSFLTSGRVYEQYF. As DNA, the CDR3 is TGTGCCAGCAGTTTTCTAACTAGCGGGAGGGTATACGAGCAGTACTTC.

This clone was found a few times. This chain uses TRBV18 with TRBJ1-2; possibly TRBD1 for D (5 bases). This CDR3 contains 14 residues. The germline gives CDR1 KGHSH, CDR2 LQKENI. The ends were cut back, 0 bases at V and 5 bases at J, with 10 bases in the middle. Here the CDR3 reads CASSPPGLGYGYTF. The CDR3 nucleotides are TGTGCCAGCTCACCACCGGGGCTGGGTTATGGCTACACCTTC.

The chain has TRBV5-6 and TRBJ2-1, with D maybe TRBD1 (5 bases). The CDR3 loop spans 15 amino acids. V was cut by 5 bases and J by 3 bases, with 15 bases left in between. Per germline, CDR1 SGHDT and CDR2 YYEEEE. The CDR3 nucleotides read TGTGCCAGCAGATCTCCTGGGGCGGACTACAATGAGCAGTTCTTC. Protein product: CASRSPGADYNEQFF.

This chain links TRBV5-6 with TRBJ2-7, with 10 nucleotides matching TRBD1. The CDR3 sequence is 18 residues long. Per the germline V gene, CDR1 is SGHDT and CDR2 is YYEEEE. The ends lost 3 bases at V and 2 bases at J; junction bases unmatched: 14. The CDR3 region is CASSSRKPGQGTPYEQYF. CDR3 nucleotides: TGTGCCAGCAGCTCCCGTAAACCGGGACAGGGGACCCCCTACGAGCAGTACTTC.

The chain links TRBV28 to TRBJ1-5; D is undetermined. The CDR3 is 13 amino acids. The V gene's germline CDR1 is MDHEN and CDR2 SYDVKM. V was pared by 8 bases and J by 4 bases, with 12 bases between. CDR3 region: CASFPTVNQPQHF. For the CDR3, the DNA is TGTGCCAGCTTCCCAACAGTGAATCAGCCCCAGCATTTT.

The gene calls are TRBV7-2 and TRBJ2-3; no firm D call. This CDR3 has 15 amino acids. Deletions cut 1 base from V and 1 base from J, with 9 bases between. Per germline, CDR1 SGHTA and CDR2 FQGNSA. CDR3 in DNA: TGTGCCAGCAGCTTAGTACTAACCCGCACAGATACGCAGTATTTT. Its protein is CASSLVLTRTDTQYF.

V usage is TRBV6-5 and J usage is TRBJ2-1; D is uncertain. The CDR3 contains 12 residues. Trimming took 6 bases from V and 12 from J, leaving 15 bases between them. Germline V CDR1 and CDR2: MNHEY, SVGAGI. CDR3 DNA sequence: TGTGCCAGCAGCCCCCTCAGTGGTGCGCAGTTCTTC. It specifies CASSPLSGAQFF.

The DNA of the CDR3 is TGTGCCACCAGTGAGCTTTCTAGCGGGAGCTCCTACGAGCAGTACTTC. This gives the protein CATSELSSGSSYEQYF. The chain employs TRBV24-1 and TRBJ2-7; 10 bases line up with TRBD2. With V trimmed by 4 bases and J by 0 bases, 5 bases remained unmatched. CDR1 is KGHDR, CDR2 SFDVKD, per germline. This CDR3 spans 16 amino acids.